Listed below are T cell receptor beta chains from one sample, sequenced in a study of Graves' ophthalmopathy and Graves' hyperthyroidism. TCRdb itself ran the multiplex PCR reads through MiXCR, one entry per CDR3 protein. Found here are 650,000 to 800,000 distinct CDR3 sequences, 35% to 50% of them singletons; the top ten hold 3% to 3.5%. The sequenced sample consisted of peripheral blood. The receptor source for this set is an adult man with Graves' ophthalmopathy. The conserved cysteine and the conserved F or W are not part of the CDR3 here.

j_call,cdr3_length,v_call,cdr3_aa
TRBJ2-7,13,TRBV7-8,ASSPYRGRGHEQY
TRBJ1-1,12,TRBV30,AWTEARPGTEAF
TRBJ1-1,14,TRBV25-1,ASSDGSRGQDTEAF
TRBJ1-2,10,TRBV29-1,SVAGLGYGYT
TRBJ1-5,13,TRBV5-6,ASSLWDRGGQPQH
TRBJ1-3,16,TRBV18,ASSPVPIHDDSGNTIY
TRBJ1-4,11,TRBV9,ASSAGIVGKLF
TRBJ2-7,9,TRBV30,AWSGGHEQY
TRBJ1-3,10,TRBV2,ASRGPGNTIY
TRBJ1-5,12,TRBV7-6,ASSPGQGHQPQH
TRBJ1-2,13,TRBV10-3,AISEYTLANYGYT
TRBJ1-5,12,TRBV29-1,AWSLGYSNQPQH
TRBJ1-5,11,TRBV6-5,ASSYPPAQPQH
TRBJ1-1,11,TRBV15,ATPRGKNTEAF
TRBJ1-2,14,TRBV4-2,ASSQERTGDLGGYT
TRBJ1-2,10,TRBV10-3,ARDRGGVGYT
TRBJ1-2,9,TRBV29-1,SSQGRGGYT
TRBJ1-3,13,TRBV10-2,ASSDSGGVQDTIY
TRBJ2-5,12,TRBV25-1,ASSEKRAGETQY
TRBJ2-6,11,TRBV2,ASSGSRANVLT
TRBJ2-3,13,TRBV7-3,ASSLNGQYTDTQY
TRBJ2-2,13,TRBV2,ASSQGNTNTGELF
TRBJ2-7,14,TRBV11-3,ASSPGQQGPLAEQY
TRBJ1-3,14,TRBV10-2,ASSESKGTSGNTIY
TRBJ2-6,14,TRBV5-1,ASRRTGGSGANVLT
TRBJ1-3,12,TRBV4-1,ASSQEGDGNTIY
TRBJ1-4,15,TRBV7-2,ASSLTGRTLANEKLF
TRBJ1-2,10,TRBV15,ATSGVGYGYT